The 18 T cell receptor beta chains listed next were all sequenced from one sample in a study of shared clonotypes between healthy human individuals. Libraries were prepared by immunoSEQ multiplex PCR; TCRdb keeps only in-frame clonotypes and omits some of them. The repertoire consists of more than 2,000,000 clones, with approximately 95% occurring once and the leading ten covering roughly 0.36%. Material for sequencing was naive CD4+ T cells from PBMCs. This sample's subset: CD45RA+ positively selected. These receptors were obtained from a man younger than 30 in good health. Some clones in this sample may be carry-over from other donors' samples.

The chain couples TRBV29-1 to TRBJ2-5; 7 bases match TRBD2. V gave up 7 bases and J gave up 1 base; unmatched junction bases: 6. Germline V gives CDR1 SQVTM, CDR2 ANQGSEA. The CDR3 totals 13 residues. CDR3 DNA sequence: TGCAGCGCAAGCGGGAACCTCCAAGAGACCCAGTACTTC. This sequence encodes CSASGNLQETQYF.

The V gene is TRBV4-2, the J gene TRBJ2-2; 9 nucleotides agree with TRBD2. The germline CDR1 and CDR2 sequences are LGHNA and YNFKEQ. The CDR3 spans 16 residues. After removal of 1 base from V and 6 bases from J, the junction contained 6 bases not matched to a gene. CDR3 sequence (DNA): TGTGCCAGCAGCCAAGGGGTAGCGGGAGACTCCGGGGAGCTGTTTTTT. Translated: CASSQGVAGDSGELFF.

The chain is built from TRBV5-6 and TRBJ2-7; D possibly corresponds to TRBD2 (6 bases). The CDR3 totals 14 residues. V was clipped by 4 bases and J by 3 bases, with 14 bases between them. CDR1 is SGHDT, CDR2 YYEEEE, per germline. The CDR3 sequence: CASSRGTEIYEQYF. Here the CDR3 DNA reads TGTGCCAGCAGCCGGGGGACTGAGATCTACGAGCAGTACTTC.

This chain connects TRBV7-3 to TRBJ2-7; tentatively, D is TRBD1 (6 bases). The CDR3 covers 14 residues. Germline values: CDR1 SGHTA, CDR2 FQGTGA. The V end was cut by 1 base, the J end by 3 bases, with 10 bases between. The CDR3 sequence is CASSLKGGDYEQYF. CDR3 bases: TGTGCCAGCAGCTTAAAAGGGGGAGACTACGAGCAGTACTTC.

Notes on this clone: Additional DNA sequences in this sample encode the identical CDR3. This chain joins TRBV28 and TRBJ1-2; no clear D. The CDR3 covers 12 residues. Between the trimmed V and J ends, which lost 2 bases and 5 bases, there was a span of 6 bases. Per the germline V gene, CDR1 is MDHEN and CDR2 is SYDVKM. This CDR3 is CASSLKGYGYTF. DNA for the CDR3: TGTGCCAGCAGTTTAAAGGGATATGGCTACACCTTC.

The genes are TRBV28 and TRBJ2-7; 7 nucleotides align to TRBD1. This CDR3 spans 15 amino acids. V was clipped by 2 bases and J by 3 bases; unmatched bases: 7. CDR1 MDHEN and CDR2 SYDVKM come from the germline V gene. For the CDR3, the DNA is TGTGCCAGCAGTTTAGGGGAGACAGGGCTCTACGAGCAGTACTTC. Translation gives CASSLGETGLYEQYF.

In this sample, this clone turned up once. The chain recombines TRBV30 with TRBJ2-1; TRBD2 is a possible D gene (5 bases). Germline CDR1 reads GTSNPN; CDR2 reads SVGIG (reference sequence). The CDR3 extends over 14 amino acids. V lost 4 bases, J lost 4 bases, and 14 bases lay in between. The CDR3 nucleotides are TGTGCCTGGATCCCCGACGGGATTTACAATGAGCAGTTCTTC. This encodes CAWIPDGIYNEQFF.

A note on this clone: Other DNA sequences of this sample code for an identical CDR3. The rearrangement uses TRBV7-2 and TRBJ2-7, with D perhaps matching TRBD2 (5 bases). Germline CDR1 reads SGHTA; CDR2 reads FQGNSA. Trimming took 1 base from V and 7 from J, leaving 8 bases between them. CDR3 length: 12 residues. The CDR3 is CASSLDSGEQYF. The CDR3 DNA sequence: TGTGCCAGCAGCTTAGATTCGGGGGAGCAGTACTTC.

Comments on this clone: An end of the junction does not agree with germline; a read error may underlie this. The rearrangement uses TRBV7-9 and TRBJ2-3; unclear D gene. The CDR3 runs to 17 residues. The germline V gene encodes CDR1 SEHNR and CDR2 FQNEAQ (reference sequence). In DNA form, the CDR3 reads TGTGCCAGCAGCTCCCGCGTCTTGGCAGCCGGCACGGATACGCAGTATTTT. Protein sequence: CASSSRVLAAGTDTQYF.

The chain couples TRBV15 to TRBJ1-1, with D unresolved. V lost 0 bases to trimming and J lost 5 bases, with 10 bases between them. The CDR3 extends over 14 amino acids. The germline V gene encodes CDR1 LNHNV and CDR2 YYDKDF (reference sequence). The CDR3 DNA reads TGTGCCACCAGCAGAGATCCCCCAGGAACTGAAGCTTTCTTT. Amino acids: CATSRDPPGTEAFF.

The V and J genes are TRBV9 and TRBJ1-2, with 7 bases matching TRBD1. The CDR3 totals 15 residues. Germline-derived CDR1 and CDR2 are SGDLS and YYNGEE. Trimming cost V 3 bases and J 7 bases; bases outside gene matches: 12. Here the CDR3 DNA reads TGTGCCAGCAGCGCCATCGACAGGGCGGGTGGTGGCTACACCTTC. Amino acids: CASSAIDRAGGGYTF.

The rearrangement joins TRBV19 to TRBJ2-7, with 9 bases identical to TRBD2. The V gene end was trimmed by 3 bases and the J gene end by 4 bases; junction bases not matched to a gene: 4. CDR1 and CDR2 (germline): LNHDA, SQIVND (reference sequence). This CDR3 is built from 14 residues. The CDR3 spells CASSIRGRGYEQYF. Written as DNA, the CDR3 is TGTGCCAGTAGTATTCGCGGGAGGGGGTACGAGCAGTACTTC.

The rearrangement uses TRBV5-4 and TRBJ1-1; D not certain. CDR1 SGHNT and CDR2 YYREEE come from the germline V gene (reference sequence). The CDR3 loop spans 12 amino acids. The germline V and J ends were trimmed by 2 bases and 5 bases, with 7 bases remaining between them. The CDR3 region has the DNA TGTGCCAGCAGCTTCCAAGAAACTGAAGCTTTCTTT. Translating it yields CASSFQETEAFF.

This clone was seen more than once but under ten times. The chain has TRBV14 and TRBJ1-1; D is possibly TRBD1 (6 bases). Between the trimmed V and J ends, which lost 3 bases and 1 base, there was a span of 6 bases. Germline-derived CDR1 and CDR2 are SGHDN and FVKESK. The length of the CDR3 is 13 residues. In DNA, the CDR3 is TGTGCCAGCAGCCAGACAGGGAACACTGAAGCTTTCTTT. As protein: CASSQTGNTEAFF.

This clone was found once. The V gene is TRBV28, the J gene TRBJ1-5, with a weak D call TRBD1 (5 bases). The CDR3 is 14 amino acids. Trimming stripped 6 bases from V and 4 bases from J, with 13 bases between. Germline assignment: CDR1 MDHEN and CDR2 SYDVKM. The CDR3: CASSPRGINQPQHF. The CDR3 bases are TGTGCCAGCAGCCCCCGGGGGATAAATCAGCCCCAGCATTTT.

This rearrangement joins TRBV2 to TRBJ2-2; 7 bases map to TRBD1. The CDR3 is made up of 14 amino acids. Germline CDR1 and CDR2: SNHLY and FYNNEI. Trimming at V came to 10 bases and at J to 3 bases, leaving 8 bases not matched to a gene. CDR3 nucleotides: TGTGCCACCCACAGGGGACGGGACACCGGGGAGCTGTTTTTT. Residues: CATHRGRDTGELFF.

This sequence joins TRBV14 and TRBJ2-3; D is possibly TRBD2 (5 bases). The CDR3 is made up of 16 amino acids. V gave up 1 base and J gave up 3 bases, with 14 bases separating them. The V gene's germline CDR1 is SGHDN and CDR2 FVKESK. CDR3 nucleotides: TGTGCCAGCAGCCAAGGGTCCGGAGGAGGAACAGATACGCAGTATTTT. It is translated as CASSQGSGGGTDTQYF.

The genes are TRBV7-9 and TRBJ2-1; TRBD2 matches at 9 bases. This CDR3 comprises 15 residues. V lost 2 bases and J lost 6; bases outside the gene matches: 5. Germline CDR1 and CDR2: SEHNR and FQNEAQ (reference sequence). The CDR3 DNA sequence: TGTGCCAGCAGCTTACAGGAGACTAGCGGCAATGAGCAGTTCTTC. Protein sequence: CASSLQETSGNEQFF.